A single sample gave rise to the 5 T cell receptor beta chains below, sequenced in a study of T cell responses to AZD1222 COVID-19 vaccine. The repertoire was sequenced with immunoSEQ multiplex PCR; TCRdb's copy has only in-frame clones and lacks some. The sample lists 150,000 to 200,000 clones; approximately 94% were seen once. Sample: peripheral blood, taken 28 days after the second AZD1222 dose. Every receptor here comes from an adult who received the AZD1222 COVID-19 vaccine.

V gene TRBV7-3 combines with J gene TRBJ2-1; D unclear. The CDR3 loop spans 17 amino acids. Trimming cost V 0 bases and J 0 bases, with 12 bases left between them. Per germline, CDR1 SGHTA and CDR2 FQGTGA. The CDR3 sequence: CASSLTLGRSSYNEQFF. The CDR3 DNA sequence: TGTGCCAGCAGCTTAACTTTAGGTCGTAGCTCCTACAATGAGCAGTTCTTC.

This CDR3 is CASSYFGTSQETQYF. The CDR3, as DNA: TGTGCCAGCAGTTACTTCGGGACTAGCCAAGAGACCCAGTACTTC. The chain has TRBV2 and TRBJ2-5, with 8 bases aligning to TRBD2. V shed 5 bases and J 1 base; nucleotides not matched to a gene: 6. CDR3 length: 15 residues. The germline CDR1 and CDR2 sequences are SNHLY and FYNNEI.

This clone was seen just once. The chain recombines TRBV19 with TRBJ1-5, with TRBD1 matching 11 bases. With V trimmed by 5 bases and J by 4 bases, 4 bases remained unmatched. Per germline, CDR1 LNHDA and CDR2 SQIVND (reference sequence). The CDR3 consists of 15 residues. The CDR3 loop reads CASSPGTGGNQPQHF. The CDR3 DNA follows: TGTGCCAGTAGTCCGGGGACAGGGGGTAATCAGCCCCAGCATTTT.

The genes are TRBV18 and TRBJ2-5; no firm D call. Trimming removed 4 bases at V and 5 bases at J, with 11 bases between. Germline V gene sequence: CDR1 KGHSH, CDR2 LQKENI. The CDR3 sequence is 13 residues long. The CDR3 DNA reads TGTGCCAGCTCACAGGGTGTACAGGAGACCCAGTACTTC. Amino acids: CASSQGVQETQYF.

This clone was detected once. The gene calls are TRBV19 and TRBJ1-5; D gene uncertain. Trimming pared 9 bases from V and 6 bases from J, leaving 12 bases between. Per the germline V gene, CDR1 is LNHDA and CDR2 is SQIVND (reference sequence). There are 12 residues in the CDR3. The CDR3 bases are TGTGCCAGCGGAGGAGGGCTTCAGCCCCAGCATTTT. Translation gives CASGGGLQPQHF.